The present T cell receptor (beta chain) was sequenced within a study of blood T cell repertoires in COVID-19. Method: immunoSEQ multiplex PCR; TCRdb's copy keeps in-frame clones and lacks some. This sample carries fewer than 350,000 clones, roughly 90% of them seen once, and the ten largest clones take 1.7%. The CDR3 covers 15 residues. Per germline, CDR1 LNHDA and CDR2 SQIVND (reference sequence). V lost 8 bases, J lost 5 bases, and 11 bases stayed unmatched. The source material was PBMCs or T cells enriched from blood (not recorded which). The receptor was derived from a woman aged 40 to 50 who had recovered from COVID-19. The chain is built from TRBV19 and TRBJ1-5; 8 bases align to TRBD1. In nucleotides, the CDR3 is TGTGCCAGTCTACGATCTTCAGGGGGCCATCAGCCCCAGCATTTT. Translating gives CASLRSSGGHQPQHF.